This T cell receptor beta chain originates from a study of CD8 T cells in ankylosing spondylitis. General observations from the study: From matched ankylosing spondylitis synovial fluid, disease-linked clones were reportedly recovered at significantly enriched levels. There was a TCR beta motif, made of several highly homologous variants, that appeared characteristic of ankylosing spondylitis blood.

It was by quantitative 5'-RACE with molecular barcodes that TCR beta libraries were made. TCRdb reanalysed the 5' RACE reads using MiXCR and keeps one entry per CDR3 protein. The data hold about 450,000 distinct CDR3 sequences, with 20% to 30% observed a single time. The sample holds many counts of this clonotype. What it binds is unknown. The V segment lost 3 bases and the J segment 12 bases; nucleotides outside the gene matches: 3. The CDR3 length is 12 residues. Per germline, CDR1 KGHDR and CDR2 SFDVKD. Sequencing was performed on blood, either unsorted or a sorted T cell fraction (not recorded which). V is TRBV24-1 and J is TRBJ1-1; 10 bases align to TRBD1. This receptor was identified in a male donor with ankylosing spondylitis. CDR3 DNA: TGTGCCACCAGTGATCCCGACAGGGGGCCTTTCTTT. Translating gives CATSDPDRGPFF.